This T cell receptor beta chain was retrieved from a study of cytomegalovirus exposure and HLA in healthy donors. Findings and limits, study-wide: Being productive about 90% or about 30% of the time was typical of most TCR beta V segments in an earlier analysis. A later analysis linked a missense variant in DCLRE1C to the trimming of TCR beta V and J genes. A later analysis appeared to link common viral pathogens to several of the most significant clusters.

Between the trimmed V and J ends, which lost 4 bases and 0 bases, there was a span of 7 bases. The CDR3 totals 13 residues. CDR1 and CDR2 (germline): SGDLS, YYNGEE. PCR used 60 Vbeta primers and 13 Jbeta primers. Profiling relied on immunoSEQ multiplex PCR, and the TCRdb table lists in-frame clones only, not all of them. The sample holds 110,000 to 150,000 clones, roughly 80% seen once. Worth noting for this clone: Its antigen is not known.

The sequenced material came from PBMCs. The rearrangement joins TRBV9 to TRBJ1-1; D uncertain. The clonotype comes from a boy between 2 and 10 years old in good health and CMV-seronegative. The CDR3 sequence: CASSHQMNTEAFF. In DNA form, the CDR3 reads TGTGCCAGCAGCCATCAGATGAACACTGAAGCTTTCTTT.